The 11 T cell receptor beta chains in this list originate from one sample, sequenced in a study of identical twins' blood T cells. TCRdb analysed the 5' RACE reads with MiXCR anew, one entry per CDR3 protein. The sample lists 350,000 to 400,000 distinct CDR3 sequences; over 25% were seen once. What was sequenced was PBMCs. Receptor source: a woman between 18 and 50 years old in good health.

In this sample, this clonotype turned up a few times. The CDR3, as DNA: TGTGCCAGCAGCCAAGGGACGGGAGTTTGGGACAATGAGCAGTTCTTC. Protein sequence: CASSQGTGVWDNEQFF. This chain joins TRBV3-1 and TRBJ2-1; possibly TRBD2 for D (6 bases). The germline V gene has CDR1 LGHDT and CDR2 YNNKEL (reference sequence). Trimming took off 1 base at V and 5 bases at J, with 15 bases between the two ends. The CDR3 has 16 amino acids.

With respect to this clonotype: The junction and the germline gene differ at one end; a read error may be behind it. The chain is built from TRBV9 and TRBJ1-2; D unclear. The CDR3 extends over 12 amino acids. Germline loops: CDR1 SGDLS, CDR2 YYNGEE. The CDR3: CVSNIKKGGYTF. In DNA form, the CDR3 reads TGTGTCAGCAACATTAAAAAGGGTGGCTACACCTTC.

To note about this clonotype: This may stem from a read error, because a much larger clone lies one nucleotide away. This chain joins TRBV2 and TRBJ2-3; unclear D gene. V was cut by 11 bases and J by 2 bases, with 17 bases left in between. This CDR3 is built from 14 residues. The V gene's germline CDR1 is SNHLY and CDR2 FYNNEI. The CDR3 sequence is CAGKIHTATDTQYF. The CDR3 DNA reads TGTGCCGGTAAGATTCATACGGCCACAGATACGCAGTATTTT. Filled out from reference TRBV2 and TRBJ2-3, the complete variable domain reads EPEVTQTPSHQVTQMGQEVILRCVPISNHLYFYWYRQILGQKVEFLVSFYNNEISEKSEIFDDQFSVERPDGSNFTLKIRSTKLEDSAMYFCAGKIHTATDTQYFGPGTRLTVL.

There are a few counts of this clonotype. V gene TRBV5-1 combines with J gene TRBJ2-3, with 12 bases matching TRBD2. Unmatched junction bases numbered 4, after V lost 7 bases and J lost 4 bases. Per the germline V gene, CDR1 is SGHRS and CDR2 is YFSETQ. The CDR3 is 14 amino acids. The CDR3, as DNA: TGCGCCAGCGGACTAGCGGGGTGGGCAGATACGCAGTATTTT. As protein: CASGLAGWADTQYF.

This chain joins TRBV6-5 and TRBJ1-1; D possibly corresponds to TRBD1 (6 bases). Germline-derived CDR1 and CDR2 are MNHEY and SVGAGI. This CDR3 region has 13 residues. Trimming pared 7 bases from V and 5 bases from J, leaving 14 bases between. The DNA for the CDR3 is TGTGCCAGCACCGGACAGTATCGGACTGAAGCTTTCTTT. Translation gives CASTGQYRTEAFF.

This clonotype was seen repeatedly, ten times or more. The chain is built from TRBV5-1 and TRBJ1-2; D remains ambiguous. CDR1 is SGHRS and CDR2 is YFSETQ in the germline V gene. Trimming removed 3 bases from V and 6 bases from J, with 9 bases in between. The CDR3 length is 12 residues. CDR3 in DNA: TGCGCCAGCAGCTCGACAATTGATGGCTACACCTTC. Translating gives CASSSTIDGYTF. The full variable domain, its missing parts supplied by reference TRBV5-1 and TRBJ1-2, is KAGVTQTPRYLIKTRGQQVTLSCSPISGHRSVSWYQQTPGQGLQFLFEYFSETQRNKGNFPGRFSGRQFSNSRSEMNVSTLELGDSALYLCASSSTIDGYTFGSGTRLTVV.

The chain employs TRBV29-1 and TRBJ2-1; 8 bases align to TRBD2. V gave up 6 bases and J gave up 3 bases; unmatched junction bases: 4. The CDR3 covers 13 residues. Germline values: CDR1 SQVTM, CDR2 ANQGSEA. The CDR3 region has the DNA TGCAGCGTCGTAAGCGGGGGCTACAATGAGCAGTTCTTC. Translating gives CSVVSGGYNEQFF.

This chain joins TRBV6-2 or TRBV6-3 and TRBJ2-7; tentatively, D is TRBD2 (5 bases). This CDR3 region has 12 residues. V was trimmed by 4 bases and J by 5 bases, leaving 9 bases between them. The V gene's germline CDR1 is MNHEY and CDR2 SVGEGT. The DNA for the CDR3 is TGTGCCAGCAGTTTGCGGGTCAACGAGCAGTACTTC. This encodes CASSLRVNEQYF.

The gene calls are TRBV18 and TRBJ1-2, with D possibly TRBD1 on 6 matching bases. Deletions cut 0 bases from V and 0 bases from J, with 14 bases between. In germline, CDR1 is KGHSH, CDR2 LQKENI. This CDR3 has 17 residues. The CDR3 sequence: CASSPPNRVEANYGYTF. Here the CDR3 DNA reads TGTGCCAGCTCACCACCGAACAGGGTGGAAGCTAACTATGGCTACACCTTC.

The chain carries TRBV7-2 and TRBJ2-3, with 7 bases identical to TRBD1. The CDR3 has 18 amino acids. The V gene's germline CDR1 is SGHTA and CDR2 FQGNSA. With V trimmed by 0 bases and J by 2 bases, 11 bases remained unmatched. This CDR3 reads CASSLATLWTGDTDTQYF. In nucleotides, the CDR3 is TGTGCCAGCAGCTTAGCGACATTGTGGACAGGTGACACAGATACGCAGTATTTT.

To note about this clonotype: The junction shows a germline mismatch at one end, possibly a read error. The chain couples TRBV6-2 or TRBV6-3 to TRBJ2-1, with D possibly matching TRBD2 (6 bases). The CDR3 has 12 amino acids. The germline V gene encodes CDR1 MNHEY and CDR2 SVGEGT. The CDR3 sequence is CASRRRENEQLF. The CDR3 region has the DNA TGTGCCAGCAGACGACGGGAGAATGAGCAGTTATTC.